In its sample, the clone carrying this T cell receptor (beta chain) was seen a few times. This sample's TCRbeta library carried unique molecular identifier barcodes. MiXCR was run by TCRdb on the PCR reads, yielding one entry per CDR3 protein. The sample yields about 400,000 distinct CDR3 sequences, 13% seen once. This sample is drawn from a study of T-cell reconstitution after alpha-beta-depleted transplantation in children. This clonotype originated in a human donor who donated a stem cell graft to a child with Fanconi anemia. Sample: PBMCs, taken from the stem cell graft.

The DNA of the CDR3 is TGTGCCAGCGGTAGACAGGGATTAGGACCCCAGCATTTT. This codes for CASGRQGLGPQHF. This sequence joins TRBV6-6 and TRBJ1-5, with 7 positions matching TRBD1. V was pared by 8 bases and J by 10 bases, with 11 bases of the junction left unmatched. The CDR3 runs to 13 residues. Per germline, CDR1 MNHNY and CDR2 SVGAGI (reference sequence).